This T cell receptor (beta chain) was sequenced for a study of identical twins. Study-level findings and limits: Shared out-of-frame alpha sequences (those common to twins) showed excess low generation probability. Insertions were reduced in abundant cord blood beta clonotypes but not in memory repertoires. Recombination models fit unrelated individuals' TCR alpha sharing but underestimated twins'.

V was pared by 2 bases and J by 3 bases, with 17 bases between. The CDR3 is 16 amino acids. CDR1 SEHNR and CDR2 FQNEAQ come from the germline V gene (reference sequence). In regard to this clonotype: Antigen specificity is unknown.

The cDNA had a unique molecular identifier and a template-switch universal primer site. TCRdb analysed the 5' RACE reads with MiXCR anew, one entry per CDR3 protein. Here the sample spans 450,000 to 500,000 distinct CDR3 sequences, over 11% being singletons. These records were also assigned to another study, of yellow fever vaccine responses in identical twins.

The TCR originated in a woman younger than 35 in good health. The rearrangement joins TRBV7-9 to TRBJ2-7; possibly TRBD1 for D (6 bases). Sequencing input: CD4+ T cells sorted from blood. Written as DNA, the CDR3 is TGTGCCAGCAGCTTAAAAGGTTCAGGGGAAAACTACGAGCAGTACTTC. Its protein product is CASSLKGSGENYEQYF.